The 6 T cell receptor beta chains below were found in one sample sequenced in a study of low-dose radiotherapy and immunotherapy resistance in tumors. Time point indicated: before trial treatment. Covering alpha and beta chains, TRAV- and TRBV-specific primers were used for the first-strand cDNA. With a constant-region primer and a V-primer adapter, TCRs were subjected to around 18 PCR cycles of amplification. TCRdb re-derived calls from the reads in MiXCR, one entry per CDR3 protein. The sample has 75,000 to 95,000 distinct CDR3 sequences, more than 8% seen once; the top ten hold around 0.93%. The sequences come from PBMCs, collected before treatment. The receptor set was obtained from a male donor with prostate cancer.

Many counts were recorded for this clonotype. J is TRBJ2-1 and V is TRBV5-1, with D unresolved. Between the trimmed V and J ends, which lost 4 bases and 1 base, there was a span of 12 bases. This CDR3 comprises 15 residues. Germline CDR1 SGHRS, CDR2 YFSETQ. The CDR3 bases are TGCGCCAGCAGCCAGAGTATGGGATCCTACAATGAGCAGTTCTTC. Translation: CASSQSMGSYNEQFF.

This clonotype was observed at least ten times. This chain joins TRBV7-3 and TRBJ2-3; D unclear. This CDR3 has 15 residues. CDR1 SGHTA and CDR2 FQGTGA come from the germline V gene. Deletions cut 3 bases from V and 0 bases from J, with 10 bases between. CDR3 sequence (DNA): TGTGCCAGCAGCTTGCAGGCATCTAGCACAGATACGCAGTATTTT. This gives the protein CASSLQASSTDTQYF.

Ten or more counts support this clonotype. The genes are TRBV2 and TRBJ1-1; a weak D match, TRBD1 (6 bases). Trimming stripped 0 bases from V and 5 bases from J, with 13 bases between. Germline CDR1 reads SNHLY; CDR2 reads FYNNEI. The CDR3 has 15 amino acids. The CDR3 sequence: CASSEALGARTEAFF. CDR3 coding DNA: TGTGCCAGCAGTGAAGCGTTGGGGGCGCGAACTGAAGCTTTCTTT.

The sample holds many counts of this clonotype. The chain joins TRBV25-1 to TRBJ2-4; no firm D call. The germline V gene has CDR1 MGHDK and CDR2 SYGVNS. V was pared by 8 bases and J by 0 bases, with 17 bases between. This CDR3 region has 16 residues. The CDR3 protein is CASHLRGSLAKNIQYF. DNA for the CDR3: TGTGCCAGCCACTTACGTGGCAGCCTAGCCAAAAACATTCAGTACTTC.

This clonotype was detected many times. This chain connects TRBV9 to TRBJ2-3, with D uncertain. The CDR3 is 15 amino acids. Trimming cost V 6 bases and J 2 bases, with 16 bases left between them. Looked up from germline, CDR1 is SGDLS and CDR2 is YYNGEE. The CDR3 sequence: CASIGWVKLTDTQYF. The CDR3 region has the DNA TGTGCCAGCATCGGGTGGGTAAAACTCACAGATACGCAGTATTTT.

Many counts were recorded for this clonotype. The CDR3 region is CAIGLGTGELFF. The CDR3 nucleotides are TGTGCCATCGGACTGGGCACCGGGGAGCTGTTTTTT. The gene calls are TRBV10-3 and TRBJ2-2, with D possibly matching TRBD2 (5 bases). The V end was cut by 8 bases, the J end by 4 bases, with 8 bases between. There are 12 residues in the CDR3. The germline V gene has CDR1 ENHRY and CDR2 SYGVKD.